One sample yielded the 2 T cell receptor beta chains listed below, sequenced in a study of T cells in Graves' hyperthyroidism and ophthalmopathy. The CDR3 regions of TCR beta were amplified from RNA transcripts. The TCR CDR3 first-round RT-PCR relied on the HTBI primer set. TCRdb processed the multiplex PCR reads anew with MiXCR; each CDR3 protein has one entry. The table has over 300,000 distinct CDR3 sequences, about 15% seen once; the top ten hold 11%. Sequenced: blood. These receptor sequences come from a woman aged 55-75 years with Graves' hyperthyroidism.

This clonotype was observed a handful of times. This chain uses TRBV10-3 with TRBJ2-6, with D unclear. This CDR3 has 15 residues. V lost 1 base, J lost 1 base, and 5 bases lay in between. Germline V lookup: CDR1 ENHRY, CDR2 SYGVKD. CDR3 in amino acids: CAISEFGSGANVLTF. The CDR3, as DNA: TGTGCCATCAGTGAGTTTGGGTCTGGGGCCAACGTCCTGACTTTC.

This clonotype was counted only a few times. The rearrangement uses TRBV19 and TRBJ2-1; a possible D gene is TRBD2 (6 bases). The V end was cut by 6 bases, the J end by 1 base, with 10 bases between. CDR3 length equals 14 residues. The germline V gene has CDR1 LNHDA and CDR2 SQIVND (reference sequence). CDR3 sequence reads: CASRSSDSYNEQFF. In nucleotides, the CDR3 is TGTGCCAGTAGATCTAGCGATTCCTACAATGAGCAGTTCTTC.